This T cell receptor (beta chain) was identified during a study of cytomegalovirus exposure and HLA in healthy donors. Looking at the study overall: T cells numbering around 190 million yielded some 100 million unique TCR beta sequences in an earlier analysis. Out of 398 genotyped donors, about 80% belonged to the Caucasian-associated ancestry cluster. Study results and caveats: Sequencing likely generated an artifact that appeared as a cluster of highly shared sequence variants. Most TCRs appeared rarely, but some public TCRs recurred in many donors.

As concerns this clone: As yet, its antigen is unknown.

With 1 base clipped from V and 4 bases from J, the junction kept 6 bases outside the gene matches. CDR3 length equals 16 residues. Germline V lookup: CDR1 SGHVS, CDR2 FNYEAQ. In the PCR, 60 Vbeta and 13 Jbeta primers were used. Assay used: immunoSEQ multiplex PCR; TCRdb lists only in-frame clones, some missing. The sample shows about 210,000 clones, roughly four fifths of them seen only once. This chain uses TRBV7-6 with TRBJ2-2; 7 bases fit TRBD2. Sequencing used PBMCs. The clonotype originates from a woman aged 45-60 years in good health and CMV-seropositive. The CDR3: CASSLVVTSITGELFF. The CDR3, as DNA: TGTGCCAGCAGCTTAGTCGTGACTAGCATCACCGGGGAGCTGTTTTTT.